A selection of T cell receptor beta chains follows, all from one sample in a study of T cell changes during pregnancy in multiple sclerosis. Only in-frame clones appear in the TCRdb table, and some are missing; sequencing was by immunoSEQ multiplex PCR. The table lists 50,000 or so clones, 85% to 95% of them singletons, with less than 0.25% in the top ten. The input for sequencing was CD4+ T cells from peripheral blood mononuclear cells, taken in the third trimester of pregnancy. Receptors were obtained from a female donor with multiple sclerosis, enrolled in a pregnancy study. The CDR3 runs from the conserved cysteine through the conserved F or W. D genes are given only for firm matches. Some rows have no size entry. The others give once, few or many, or a class for an expanded clone.

>TRBV10-3|TRBD2|-|TRBJ2-7
TGTGCCATCAGTGAGCGGGGGGGCTCCTACGAGCAGTACTTC
CAISERGGSYEQYF
>TRBV27|TRBD1|-|TRBJ1-2
TGTGCCAGCAGGCCGACAGGGTCGAACTATGGCTACACCTTC
CASRPTGSNYGYTF
>TRBV5-6|-|-|TRBJ1-4
TGTGCCAGCAGCCCTTTCGGTCGGGGGGCGGATGAAAAACTGTTTTTT
CASSPFGRGADEKLFF
>TRBV5-1|-|-|TRBJ1-5
TGCGCCAGCAGCTTGGAGTCAGGGCCAGGGCAGCCCCAGCATTTT
CASSLESGPGQPQHF
>TRBV19|-|-|TRBJ1-6
TGTGCCAGTAGTACCCCCCGCGGAGGGTCCTATAATTCACCCCTCCACTTT
CASSTPRGGSYNSPLHF
>TRBV6-1|TRBD1|-|TRBJ1-5
TGTGCCAGCAGACAGGGGGGCAACCAGCCCCAGCATTTT
CASRQGGNQPQHF
>TRBV9|-|-|TRBJ2-5
TGTGCCAGCAGCGTTAGTGGGGGGGCGGATGAGACCCAGTACTTC
CASSVSGGADETQYF
>TRBV7-9|-|few|TRBJ1-3
TGTGCCAGCAGCTTAGAGGGTCAGGGGACCAGAGGAAACACCATATATTTT
CASSLEGQGTRGNTIYF
>TRBV5-1|TRBD2|-|TRBJ2-5
TGCGCCAGCAGCGGGACTAGCGGGGGTCAAGAGACCCAGTACTTC
CASSGTSGGQETQYF
>TRBV5-1|TRBD1|-|TRBJ1-5
TGCGCCAGCAGCAAAGGGACAGGGGGCAATCAGCCCCAGCATTTT
CASSKGTGGNQPQHF
>TRBV7-8|TRBD1|once|TRBJ1-4
TGTGCCAGCAGCCCCGGGACAGGGGGGGAAAAACTGTTTTTT
CASSPGTGGEKLFF
>TRBV6-5|TRBD1|once|TRBJ1-1
TGTGCCAGCAGTTACCGGGACAGGGGCCCGAACACTGAAGCTTTCTTT
CASSYRDRGPNTEAFF
>TRBV18|TRBD1|-|TRBJ2-3
TGTGCCAGCTCACCTATTCGGACAGGGTCAGATACGCAGTATTTT
CASSPIRTGSDTQYF
>TRBV30|-|-|TRBJ2-7
TGTGCCTGGAGTGTTGAAGCTGTTTACGAGCAGTACTTC
CAWSVEAVYEQYF
>TRBV27|TRBD2|-|TRBJ2-1
TGTGCCAGCAGTCGAAAAAGCGGGAGTCCCAATGAGCAGTTCTTC
CASSRKSGSPNEQFF
>TRBV6-1|-|-|TRBJ1-1
TGTGCCAGCAGTGAAGCGGCACCAAGGGGGGGCACTGAAGCTTTCTTT
CASSEAAPRGGTEAFF
>TRBV10-1|-|few|TRBJ1-1
TGCGCCAGCAGTGAGTCGGCGGCTGTTGAAGCTTTCTTT
CASSESAAVEAFF
>TRBV19|TRBD2|-|TRBJ2-1
TGTGCCAGTTCTTCCGGCCTACTAGCGGGAGTAATTGGTGAGCAGTTCTTC
CASSSGLLAGVIGEQFF
>TRBV19|-|-|TRBJ1-1
TGTGCCAGTAGTGGGGGGACTGAAGCTTTCTTT
CASSGGTEAFF
>TRBV2|TRBD1|-|TRBJ2-7
TGTGCCAGCACCGGACAGGGTCCCTACGAGCAGTACTTC
CASTGQGPYEQYF
>TRBV6-5|-|-|TRBJ1-4
TGTGCCAGCAGTAAGGACAGTGCGGCTAATGAAAAACTGTTTTTT
CASSKDSAANEKLFF
>TRBV19|TRBD1|-|TRBJ1-2
TGTGCCAGCGCGGGACAGGGTCCCTATGGCTACACCTTC
CASAGQGPYGYTF
>TRBV5-1|-|-|TRBJ2-3
TGCGCCAGCAGCTTGGTTCCAACCCAGGGGCCCCTCGCAGATACGCAGTATTTT
CASSLVPTQGPLADTQYF
>TRBV5-1|-|-|TRBJ2-5
TGCGCCAGCAGCTTGGAGAGCAGGGAGACCCAGTACTTC
CASSLESRETQYF
>TRBV28|TRBD2|-|TRBJ2-1
TGTGCCAGCAGATGGGGGACTAGCGGGAGGGCCCGCAATGAGCAGTTCTTC
CASRWGTSGRARNEQFF
>TRBV27|-|-|TRBJ2-7
TGTGCCAGCAGCCAAGTGGGAGAGAGCTCCTACGAGCAGTACTTC
CASSQVGESSYEQYF
>TRBV6-1|-|-|TRBJ2-1
TGTGCCAGCAGTCAAGTCAGGGGCTACAATGAGCAGTTCTTC
CASSQVRGYNEQFF
>TRBV5-5|-|-|TRBJ1-1
TGTGCCAGCAGCTTGCTCCCTCGGGGTGACACTGAAGCTTTCTTT
CASSLLPRGDTEAFF
>TRBV25-1|-|-|TRBJ1-1
TGTGCCAGCAGTCGGCCCGGGGAGGGGGACACTGAAGCTTTCTTT
CASSRPGEGDTEAFF
>TRBV11-3|-|-|TRBJ1-4
TGTGCCAGCAGCTTAGGGGACCGACAGGCCCCAACTAATGAAAAACTGTTTTTT
CASSLGDRQAPTNEKLFF
>TRBV2|-|once|TRBJ2-7
TGTGCCAGCAGGGGCAGTACCCAGGGGCAGTACTTC
CASRGSTQGQYF